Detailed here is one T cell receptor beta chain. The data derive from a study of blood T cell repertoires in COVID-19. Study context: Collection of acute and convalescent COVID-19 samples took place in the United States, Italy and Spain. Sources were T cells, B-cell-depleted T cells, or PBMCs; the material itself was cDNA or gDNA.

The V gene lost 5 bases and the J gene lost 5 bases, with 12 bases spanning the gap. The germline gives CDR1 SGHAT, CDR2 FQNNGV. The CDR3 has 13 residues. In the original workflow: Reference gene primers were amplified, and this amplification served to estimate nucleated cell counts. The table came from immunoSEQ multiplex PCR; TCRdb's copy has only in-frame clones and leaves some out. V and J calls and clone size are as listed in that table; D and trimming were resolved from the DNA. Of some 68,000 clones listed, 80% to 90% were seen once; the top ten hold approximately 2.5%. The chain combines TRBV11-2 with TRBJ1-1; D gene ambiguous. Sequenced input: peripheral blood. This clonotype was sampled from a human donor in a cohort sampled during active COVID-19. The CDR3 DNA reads TGTGCCAGCAGCACCCACCGGGATACTGAAGCTTTCTTT. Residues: CASSTHRDTEAFF.